One and the same sample provided the 12 T cell receptor beta chains below, sequenced in a study of shared clonotypes between healthy human individuals (dated by TCRdb to between 2020 and 2021). Library preparation employed the immunoSEQ multiplex PCR assay. TCRdb stores this immuneACCESS table with in-frame sequences only. Part of the clones is absent; in the studies checked, under half of the shortfall reflects unresolved V genes, and no reason is known for the rest. The sample table lists around 600,000 clones, around 97% of them with a count of one. Clones ranked in the top ten supply less than 0.065% of the sample. The sequenced sample consisted of naive CD4+ T cells sorted from blood. This sample's cell subset or site label indicates: CD45RA+ positively selected. The receptors come from a woman in her 30s in good health.

This chain links TRBV7-9 with TRBJ1-1, with 7 bases aligning to TRBD1. Germline V gene lookup returns CDR1 SEHNR and CDR2 FQNEAQ (reference sequence). V gave up 5 bases and J gave up 1 base; unmatched junction bases: 7. The CDR3 is 15 amino acids. CDR3 region: CASSPGDRANTEAFF. CDR3 DNA sequence: TGTGCCAGCAGCCCTGGTGACAGGGCGAACACTGAAGCTTTCTTT.

CDR3 loop: CASSPTSDSSYGYTF. CDR3 bases: TGCGCCAGCAGCCCGACCTCGGACTCATCCTATGGCTACACCTTC. This rearrangement joins TRBV5-1 to TRBJ1-2; no definite D call. Germline values: CDR1 SGHRS, CDR2 YFSETQ. The CDR3 is 15 amino acids. Trimming cost V 4 bases and J 4 bases, with 17 bases left between them.

The rearrangement uses TRBV28 and TRBJ2-1, with D unresolved. The germline gives CDR1 MDHEN, CDR2 SYDVKM. The CDR3 has 13 residues. Trimming cost V 9 bases and J 4 bases, with 13 bases left between them. The CDR3 reads CASTTDTYNEQFF. Written as DNA, the CDR3 is TGTGCCAGTACCACCGACACATACAATGAGCAGTTCTTC.

The chain combines TRBV5-5 with TRBJ2-2; D is possibly TRBD1 or TRBD2 (5 bases each). The germline V and J ends were trimmed by 10 bases and 4 bases, with 17 bases remaining between them. Germline CDR1 is SGHKS and CDR2 is YYEKEE (reference sequence). The CDR3 has 14 amino acids. In nucleotides, the CDR3 is TGTGCCGGGCGTAGGGACCCCTCCACCGGGGAGCTGTTTTTT. Translated, it gives CAGRRDPSTGELFF.

The gene calls are TRBV28 and TRBJ1-1; TRBD1 matches 8 bases. J gave up 0 bases and V 5 bases, and 11 bases lay outside the gene matches. The CDR3 is 17 amino acids. CDR1 is MDHEN and CDR2 is SYDVKM in the germline V gene. The CDR3 nucleotides are TGTGCCAGCAGTCCCTACGCCTGGGACAGGTTGAACACTGAAGCTTTCTTT. It translates to CASSPYAWDRLNTEAFF.

The chain is built from TRBV7-9 and TRBJ1-4; 8 nucleotides align to TRBD1. The ends lost 2 bases at V and 8 bases at J; junction bases unmatched: 13. Germline-derived CDR1 and CDR2 are SEHNR and FQNEAQ (reference sequence). The CDR3 has 17 amino acids. The CDR3: CASSLLGQGKIGEKLFF. CDR3 coding DNA: TGTGCCAGCAGCTTACTAGGACAGGGCAAAATCGGAGAAAAACTGTTTTTT.

The chain carries TRBV5-1 and TRBJ2-7, with 9 bases that match TRBD1. The CDR3 is made up of 15 amino acids. The V gene end was trimmed by 7 bases and the J gene end by 2 bases; junction bases not matched to a gene: 10. Germline V gene sequence: CDR1 SGHRS, CDR2 YFSETQ. For the CDR3, the DNA is TGCGCCAGCGGAATTGACAGGGGGTCCACCTACGAGCAGTACTTC. It yields the protein CASGIDRGSTYEQYF.

The chain employs TRBV4-2 and TRBJ2-5; TRBD2 agrees at 8 bases. CDR1 and CDR2 (germline): LGHNA, YNFKEQ. This CDR3 spans 17 amino acids. V shed 1 base and J 5 bases; nucleotides not matched to a gene: 12. Here the CDR3 reads CASSQAPLAAKGETQYF. The DNA for the CDR3 is TGTGCCAGCAGCCAAGCCCCACTAGCGGCTAAAGGGGAGACCCAGTACTTC.

This chain connects TRBV11-2 to TRBJ1-1, with D uncertain. Deletions cut 5 bases from V and 5 bases from J, with 12 bases between. CDR1 and CDR2 from the germline V gene are SGHAT and FQNNGV. This CDR3 is 13 amino acids long. The CDR3 is CASSPQMTTEAFF. The CDR3 DNA reads as TGTGCCAGCAGCCCACAGATGACGACTGAAGCTTTCTTT.

This clone was counted only a few times. The chain links TRBV28 to TRBJ1-1; D is uncertain. V was shortened by 3 bases and J by 8 bases, with 7 bases between the two germline ends. CDR3 length: 11 amino acids. Germline V gene data show CDR1 as MDHEN and CDR2 as SYDVKM. CDR3 nucleotides: TGTGCCAGCAGTTTGTGGGGAGAAGCTTTCTTT. Amino acids: CASSLWGEAFF.

This clone appeared once. The V and J genes are TRBV6-1 and TRBJ2-7; D is perhaps TRBD1 or TRBD2 (5 bases each). This CDR3 has 13 amino acids. V gave up 9 bases and J gave up 2 bases, with 14 bases separating them. Germline CDR1 is MNHNS and CDR2 is SASEGT. For the CDR3, the DNA is TGTGCCAGTCACCGGGACGGCCCCTACGAGCAGTACTTC. As protein: CASHRDGPYEQYF.

The chain employs TRBV10-3 and TRBJ2-7; a weak D match, TRBD2 (6 bases). The CDR3 totals 15 residues. V lost 7 bases and J lost 1, with 17 bases in between. CDR1 and CDR2 (germline): ENHRY, SYGVKD. CDR3 coding DNA: TGTGCCATCAATATCCGGGACTCCCCGTCCTACGAGCAGTACTTC. Translated: CAINIRDSPSYEQYF.